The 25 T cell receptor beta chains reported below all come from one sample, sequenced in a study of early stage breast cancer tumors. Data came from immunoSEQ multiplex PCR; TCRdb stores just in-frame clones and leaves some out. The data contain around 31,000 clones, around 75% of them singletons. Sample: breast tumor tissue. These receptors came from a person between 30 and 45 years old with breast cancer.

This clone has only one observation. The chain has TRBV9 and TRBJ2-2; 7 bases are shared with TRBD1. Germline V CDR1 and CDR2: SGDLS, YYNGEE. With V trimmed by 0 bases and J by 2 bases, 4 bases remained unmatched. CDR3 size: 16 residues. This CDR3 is CASSVEQGRNTGELFF. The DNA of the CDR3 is TGTGCCAGCAGCGTAGAACAGGGGCGAAACACCGGGGAGCTGTTTTTT.

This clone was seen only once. This CDR3 reads CASSRTGVKTQYF. The CDR3 nucleotides read TGTGCCAGCAGTCGGACAGGTGTAAAGACCCAGTACTTC. This chain joins TRBV6-5 and TRBJ2-5; TRBD1 aligns across 7 bases. The CDR3 length is 13 residues. The V segment lost 5 bases and the J segment 6 bases; nucleotides outside the gene matches: 6. The V gene's germline CDR1 is MNHEY and CDR2 SVGAGI.

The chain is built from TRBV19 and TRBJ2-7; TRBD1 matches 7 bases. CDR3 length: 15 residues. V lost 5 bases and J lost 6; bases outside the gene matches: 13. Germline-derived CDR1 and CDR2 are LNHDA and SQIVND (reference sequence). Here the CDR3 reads CASSPDRAKGGEQYF. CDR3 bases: TGTGCCAGTAGTCCTGACAGGGCCAAAGGGGGCGAGCAGTACTTC.

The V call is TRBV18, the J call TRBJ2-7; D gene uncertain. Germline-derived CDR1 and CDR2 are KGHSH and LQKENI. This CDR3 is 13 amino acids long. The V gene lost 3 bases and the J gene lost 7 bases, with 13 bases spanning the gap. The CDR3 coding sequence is TGTGCCAGCTCACCCCCCGATGGTGTGGAGCAGTACTTC. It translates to CASSPPDGVEQYF. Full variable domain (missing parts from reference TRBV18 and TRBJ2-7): NAGVMQNPRHLVRRRGQEARLRCSPMKGHSHVYWYRQLPEEGLKFMVYLQKENIIDESGMPKERFSAEFPKEGPSILRIQQVVRGDSAAYFCASSPPDGVEQYFGPGTRLTVT.

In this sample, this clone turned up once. The CDR3 loop reads CASSQGGPTGETQYF. Written as DNA, the CDR3 is TGTGCCAGCAGCCAAGGGGGGCCAACCGGAGAGACCCAGTACTTC. The V and J genes are TRBV4-2 and TRBJ2-5; tentatively, D is TRBD1 (6 bases). Looked up from germline, CDR1 is LGHNA and CDR2 is YNFKEQ. V was shortened by 1 base and J by 4 bases, with 13 bases between the two germline ends. There are 15 residues in the CDR3.

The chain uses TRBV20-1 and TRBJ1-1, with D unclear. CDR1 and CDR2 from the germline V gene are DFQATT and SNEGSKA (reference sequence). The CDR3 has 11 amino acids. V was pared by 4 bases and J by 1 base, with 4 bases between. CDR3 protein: CSATQNTEAFF. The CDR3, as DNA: TGCAGTGCTACACAGAACACTGAAGCTTTCTTT.

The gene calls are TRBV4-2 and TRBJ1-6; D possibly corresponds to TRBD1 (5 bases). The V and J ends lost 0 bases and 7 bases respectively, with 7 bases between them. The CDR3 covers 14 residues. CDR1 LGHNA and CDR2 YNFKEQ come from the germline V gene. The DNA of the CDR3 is TGTGCCAGCAGCCAAGAACAGGTCAATTCACCCCTCCACTTT. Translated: CASSQEQVNSPLHF.

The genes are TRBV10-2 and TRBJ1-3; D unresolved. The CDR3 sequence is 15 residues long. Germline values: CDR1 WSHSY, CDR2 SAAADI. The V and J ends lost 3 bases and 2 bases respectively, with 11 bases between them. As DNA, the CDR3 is TGCGCCAGCAGTGATTCGACGGGCCCTGGAAACACCATATATTTT. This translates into CASSDSTGPGNTIYF.

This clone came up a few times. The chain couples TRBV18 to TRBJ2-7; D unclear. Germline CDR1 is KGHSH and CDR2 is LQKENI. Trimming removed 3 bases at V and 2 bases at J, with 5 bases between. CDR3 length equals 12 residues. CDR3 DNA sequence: TGTGCCAGCTCACCGCGGACCTACGAGCAGTACTTC. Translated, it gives CASSPRTYEQYF. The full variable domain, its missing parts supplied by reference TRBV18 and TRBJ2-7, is NAGVMQNPRHLVRRRGQEARLRCSPMKGHSHVYWYRQLPEEGLKFMVYLQKENIIDESGMPKERFSAEFPKEGPSILRIQQVVRGDSAAYFCASSPRTYEQYFGPGTRLTVT.

CDR3 in amino acids: CAWTTWSAAGNEKLFF. CDR3 DNA: TGTGCCTGGACCACTTGGTCGGCGGCGGGAAATGAAAAACTGTTTTTT. The chain carries TRBV30 and TRBJ1-4; no firm D call. The CDR3 runs to 16 residues. V shed 4 bases and J shed 5 bases, with 20 bases lying between them. CDR1 and CDR2 from the germline V gene are GTSNPN and SVGIG (reference sequence).

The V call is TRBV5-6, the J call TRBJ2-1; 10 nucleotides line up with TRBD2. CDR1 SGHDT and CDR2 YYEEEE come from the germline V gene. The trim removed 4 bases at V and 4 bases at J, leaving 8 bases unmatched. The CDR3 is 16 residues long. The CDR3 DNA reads TGTGCCAGCAGCCAGGTTCTAGCGGGAGAGTACAATGAGCAGTTCTTC. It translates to CASSQVLAGEYNEQFF.

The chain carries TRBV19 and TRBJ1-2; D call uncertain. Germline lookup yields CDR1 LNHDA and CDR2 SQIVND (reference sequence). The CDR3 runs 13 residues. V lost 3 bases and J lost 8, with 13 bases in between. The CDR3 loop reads CASSIKASGGYTF. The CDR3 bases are TGTGCCAGTAGTATCAAGGCGAGCGGCGGCTACACCTTC.

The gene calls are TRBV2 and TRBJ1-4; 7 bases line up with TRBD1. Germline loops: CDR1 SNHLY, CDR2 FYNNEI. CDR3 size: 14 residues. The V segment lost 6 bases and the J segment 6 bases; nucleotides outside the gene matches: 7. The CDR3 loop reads CASSRQGVHEKLFF. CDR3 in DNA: TGTGCCAGCAGCCGACAGGGAGTGCATGAAAAACTGTTTTTT.

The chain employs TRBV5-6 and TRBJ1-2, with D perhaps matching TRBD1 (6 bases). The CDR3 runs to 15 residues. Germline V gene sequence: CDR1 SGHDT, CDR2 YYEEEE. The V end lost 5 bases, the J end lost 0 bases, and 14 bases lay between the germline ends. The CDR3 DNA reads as TGTGCCAGCAGGTTACAGGGTCTCGCTAACTATGGCTACACCTTC. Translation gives CASRLQGLANYGYTF. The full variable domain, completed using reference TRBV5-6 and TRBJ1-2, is DAGVTQSPTHLIKTRGQQVTLRCSPKSGHDTVSWYQQALGQGPQFIFQYYEEEERQRGNFPDRFSGHQFPNYSSELNVNALLLGDSALYLCASRLQGLANYGYTFGSGTRLTVV.

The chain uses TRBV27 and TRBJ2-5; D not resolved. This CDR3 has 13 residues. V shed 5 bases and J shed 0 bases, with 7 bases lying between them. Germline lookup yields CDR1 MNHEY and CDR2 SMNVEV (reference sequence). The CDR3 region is CASSKLYQETQYF. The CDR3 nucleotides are TGTGCCAGCAGTAAACTTTACCAAGAGACCCAGTACTTC.

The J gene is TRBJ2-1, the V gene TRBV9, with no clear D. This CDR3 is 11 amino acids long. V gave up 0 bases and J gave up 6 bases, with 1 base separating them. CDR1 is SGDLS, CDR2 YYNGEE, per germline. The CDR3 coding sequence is TGTGCCAGCAGCGTAGCCAATGAGCAGTTCTTC. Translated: CASSVANEQFF. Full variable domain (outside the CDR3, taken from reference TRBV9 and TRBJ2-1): DSGVTQTPKHLITATGQRVTLRCSPRSGDLSVYWYQQSLDQGLQFLIQYYNGEERAKGNILERFSAQQFPDLHSELNLSSLELGDSALYFCASSVANEQFFGPGTRLTVL.

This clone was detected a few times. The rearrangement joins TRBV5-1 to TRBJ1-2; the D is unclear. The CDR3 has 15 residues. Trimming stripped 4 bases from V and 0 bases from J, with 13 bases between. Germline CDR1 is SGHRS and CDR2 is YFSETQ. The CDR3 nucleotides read TGCGCCAGCAGCAGTCCGACGGAATCTAACTATGGCTACACCTTC. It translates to CASSSPTESNYGYTF.

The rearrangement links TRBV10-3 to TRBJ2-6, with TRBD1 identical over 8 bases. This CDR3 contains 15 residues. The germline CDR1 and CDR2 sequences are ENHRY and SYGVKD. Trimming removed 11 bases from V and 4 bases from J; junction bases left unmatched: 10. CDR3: CALRTGSTGANVLTF. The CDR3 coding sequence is TGTGCCCTCCGGACAGGGTCGACGGGGGCCAACGTCCTGACTTTC.

CDR3 loop: CASSQRYGLHTDTQYF. CDR3 nucleotides: TGCGCCAGCAGCCAAAGGTATGGACTCCACACAGATACGCAGTATTTT. The chain has TRBV4-1 and TRBJ2-3; possible D gene TRBD2, 5 bases. The CDR3 contains 16 residues. Germline CDR1 is MGHRA and CDR2 is YSYEKL. V lost 2 bases and J lost 2, with 14 bases in between.

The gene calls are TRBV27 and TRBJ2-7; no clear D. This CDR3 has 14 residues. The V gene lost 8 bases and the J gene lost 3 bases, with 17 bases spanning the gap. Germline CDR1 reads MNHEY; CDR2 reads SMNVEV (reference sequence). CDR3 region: CASRSLSTDYEQYF. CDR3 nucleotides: TGTGCCAGCCGCTCCCTTTCGACTGACTACGAGCAGTACTTC.

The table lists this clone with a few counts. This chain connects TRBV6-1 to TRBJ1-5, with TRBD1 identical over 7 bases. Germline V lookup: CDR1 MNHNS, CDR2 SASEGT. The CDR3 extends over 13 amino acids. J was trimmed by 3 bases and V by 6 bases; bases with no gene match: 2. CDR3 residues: CASRTGVNQPQHF. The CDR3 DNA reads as TGTGCCAGCAGAACAGGGGTCAATCAGCCCCAGCATTTT.

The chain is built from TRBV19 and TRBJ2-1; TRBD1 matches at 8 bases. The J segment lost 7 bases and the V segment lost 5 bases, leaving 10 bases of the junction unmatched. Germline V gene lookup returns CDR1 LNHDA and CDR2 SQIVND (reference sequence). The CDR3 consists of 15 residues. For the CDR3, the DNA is TGTGCCAGTAGTGCTCCGGGACAGGTGTCAAATGAGCAGTTCTTC. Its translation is CASSAPGQVSNEQFF.

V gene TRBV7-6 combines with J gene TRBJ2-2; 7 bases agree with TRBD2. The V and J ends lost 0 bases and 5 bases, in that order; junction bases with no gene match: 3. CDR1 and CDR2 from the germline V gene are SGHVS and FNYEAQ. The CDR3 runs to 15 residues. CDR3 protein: CASSLAAGRTGELFF. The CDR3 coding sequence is TGTGCCAGCAGCTTAGCCGCCGGGAGGACCGGGGAGCTGTTTTTT.

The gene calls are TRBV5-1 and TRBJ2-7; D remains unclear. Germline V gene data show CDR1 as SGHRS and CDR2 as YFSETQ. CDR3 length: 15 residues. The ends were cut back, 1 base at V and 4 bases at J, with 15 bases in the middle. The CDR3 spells CASSLLGSTEYEQYF. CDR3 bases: TGCGCCAGCAGCTTGCTGGGTAGTACGGAATACGAGCAGTACTTC.

This CDR3 is CASSLDGNSYNEQFF. In DNA, the CDR3 is TGTGCCAGCAGTTTGGACGGCAACTCCTACAATGAGCAGTTCTTC. The gene calls are TRBV6-1 and TRBJ2-1; the D is unclear. Trimming shortened V by 5 bases and J by 0 bases, and 11 bases separated the two germline ends. Germline V gives CDR1 MNHNS, CDR2 SASEGT. The length of the CDR3 is 15 residues.